This entry concerns a single T cell receptor beta chain. What it binds is not known. This sample was taken from a study of T cell responses to AZD1222 COVID-19 vaccine. Sequenced by immunoSEQ multiplex PCR; TCRdb stores in-frame clones only, minus some. The profile shows roughly 120,000 clones, over 75% of them singletons. Trimming pared 0 bases from V and 3 bases from J, leaving 9 bases between. This CDR3 has 15 amino acids. Germline V gene sequence: CDR1 LNHNV, CDR2 YYDKDF (reference sequence). Study conclusions and caveats: No repertoire was sampled before or during the peak T cell response, only after it.

This clonotype was sampled from an adult in good health. This chain joins TRBV15 and TRBJ1-5; possible D gene TRBD1, 5 bases. The input for sequencing was peripheral blood, taken on day 0 of AZD1222 vaccination. The CDR3 is CATSRERGNNQPQHF. DNA of the CDR3: TGTGCCACCAGCAGAGAGAGGGGAAACAATCAGCCCCAGCATTTT.